This is a list of T cell receptor beta chains from one sample in a study of blood T cell repertoires in COVID-19. Only in-frame clones appear in the TCRdb table, and some are missing; sequencing was by immunoSEQ multiplex PCR. Seen here are roughly 40,000 clones, approximately 86% observed once, and the top ten hold roughly 18%. The specimen sequenced was peripheral blood. Receptors were obtained from a man aged 45-60 years in a cohort sampled during active COVID-19. Both conserved end residues are part of each CDR3. A D gene is named only where the DNA matches it firmly. Size is omitted from some rows. Given values are once, few, many or a class for expanded clones.

D gene: TRBD2; clone size: -; J gene: TRBJ2-2; V gene: TRBV2; CDR3 protein: CASRLAGEATGELFF; CDR3 DNA: TGTGCCAGCAGACTAGCGGGGGAGGCGACCGGGGAGCTGTTTTTT
D gene: -; clone size: -; J gene: TRBJ2-1; V gene: TRBV21-1; CDR3 protein: CASNPVRAFWRETPEEQFF; CDR3 DNA: TGTGCCAGCAACCCAGTTCGAGCTTTCTGGCGGGAGACTCCCGAGGAGCAGTTCTTC
D gene: TRBD1; clone size: few; J gene: TRBJ1-2; V gene: TRBV25-1; CDR3 protein: CASRTGSGGYTF; CDR3 DNA: TGTGCCAGCAGGACAGGGTCAGGCGGCTACACCTTC
D gene: -; clone size: -; J gene: TRBJ2-2; V gene: TRBV5-1; CDR3 protein: CASSSSSLNTGELFF; CDR3 DNA: TGCGCCAGCAGCTCCTCGAGCTTGAACACCGGGGAGCTGTTTTTT
D gene: TRBD2; clone size: once; J gene: TRBJ2-7; V gene: TRBV5-5; CDR3 protein: CASSLGGLVTGEQYF; CDR3 DNA: TGTGCCAGCAGCTTGGGGGGACTAGTAACGGGAGAGCAGTACTTC
D gene: TRBD2; clone size: once; J gene: TRBJ2-3; V gene: TRBV30; CDR3 protein: CAWSALAGEMGTDTQYF; CDR3 DNA: TGTGCCTGGAGTGCACTAGCGGGAGAGATGGGCACAGATACGCAGTATTTT
D gene: TRBD2; clone size: -; J gene: TRBJ2-3; V gene: TRBV5-6; CDR3 protein: CASSLGLAWNTDTQYF; CDR3 DNA: TGTGCCAGCAGCTTGGGACTAGCGTGGAACACAGATACGCAGTATTTT
D gene: -; clone size: many; J gene: TRBJ1-3; V gene: TRBV11-2; CDR3 protein: CASSLVLSGNTIYF; CDR3 DNA: TGTGCCAGCAGCTTAGTACTCTCTGGAAACACCATATATTTT
D gene: -; clone size: -; J gene: TRBJ2-7; V gene: TRBV30; CDR3 protein: CAWSKENEQYF; CDR3 DNA: TGTGCCTGGAGTAAGGAGAACGAGCAGTACTTC
D gene: -; clone size: once; J gene: TRBJ2-1; V gene: TRBV7-8; CDR3 protein: CASSRGADRVGFEQFF; CDR3 DNA: TGTGCCAGCAGCCGGGGGGCGGACAGGGTTGGCTTTGAGCAGTTCTTC
D gene: TRBD1; clone size: few; J gene: TRBJ1-5; V gene: TRBV5-1; CDR3 protein: CASSLDGRGPDQPQHF; CDR3 DNA: TGCGCCAGCAGCTTGGATGGCAGGGGGCCGGATCAGCCCCAGCATTTT
D gene: TRBD2; clone size: -; J gene: TRBJ2-4; V gene: TRBV27; CDR3 protein: CASSLLSGGRDTLAKNIQYF; CDR3 DNA: TGTGCCAGCAGTTTATTATCTGGCGGGAGGGATACCCTCGCCAAAAACATTCAGTACTTC
D gene: -; clone size: -; J gene: TRBJ1-4; V gene: TRBV3-1/TRBV3-2; CDR3 protein: CASSQALEAATNEKLFF; CDR3 DNA: TGTGCCAGCAGCCAAGCCCTAGAGGCCGCAACTAATGAAAAACTGTTTTTT
D gene: -; clone size: few; J gene: TRBJ2-1; V gene: TRBV18; CDR3 protein: CATTFGSYNEQFF; CDR3 DNA: TGTGCCACTACCTTCGGCTCCTACAATGAGCAGTTCTTC
D gene: TRBD2; clone size: -; J gene: TRBJ2-1; V gene: TRBV13; CDR3 protein: CASSSTSGRINEQFF; CDR3 DNA: TGTGCCAGCAGCTCGACTAGCGGGAGAATCAATGAGCAGTTCTTC
D gene: TRBD2; clone size: -; J gene: TRBJ2-3; V gene: TRBV5-5; CDR3 protein: CASSSTSGGTDTQYF; CDR3 DNA: TGTGCCAGCAGCTCCACTAGCGGAGGCACAGATACGCAGTATTTT
D gene: -; clone size: -; J gene: TRBJ1-4; V gene: TRBV18; CDR3 protein: CASSPPATGITNEKLFF; CDR3 DNA: TGTGCCAGCTCACCACCCGCGACAGGAATTACTAATGAAAAACTGTTTTTT
D gene: -; clone size: -; J gene: TRBJ1-1; V gene: TRBV5-1; CDR3 protein: CASSPTLTGNTEAFF; CDR3 DNA: TGCGCCAGCAGCCCAACCTTGACAGGGAACACTGAAGCTTTCTTT
D gene: TRBD2; clone size: -; J gene: TRBJ2-7; V gene: TRBV12-3/TRBV12-4; CDR3 protein: CASRGGSSYEQYF; CDR3 DNA: TGTGCCAGCAGGGGAGGGAGCTCCTACGAGCAGTACTTC
D gene: -; clone size: -; J gene: TRBJ2-5; V gene: TRBV4-1; CDR3 protein: CASSQGQIQETQYF; CDR3 DNA: TGCGCCAGCAGCCAAGGACAGATCCAAGAGACCCAGTACTTC
D gene: TRBD2; clone size: -; J gene: TRBJ2-5; V gene: TRBV12-5; CDR3 protein: CASGPSGTETQYF; CDR3 DNA: TGTGCTAGTGGACCTAGCGGAACAGAGACCCAGTACTTC
D gene: TRBD2; clone size: -; J gene: TRBJ2-7; V gene: TRBV6-5; CDR3 protein: CASSYSTSGAYEQYF; CDR3 DNA: TGTGCCAGCAGTTACTCGACTAGCGGGGCCTACGAGCAGTACTTC
D gene: -; clone size: -; J gene: TRBJ1-1; V gene: TRBV11-2; CDR3 protein: CASSLDPGAEAFF; CDR3 DNA: TGTGCCAGCAGCTTAGATCCGGGGGCTGAAGCTTTCTTT
D gene: -; clone size: -; J gene: TRBJ1-1; V gene: TRBV5-1; CDR3 protein: CASSLTGLNTEAFF; CDR3 DNA: TGCGCCAGCAGCTTAACAGGTCTGAACACTGAAGCTTTCTTT
D gene: TRBD2; clone size: -; J gene: TRBJ2-3; V gene: TRBV29-1; CDR3 protein: CSVDGASGGASTDTQYF; CDR3 DNA: TGCAGCGTTGATGGGGCTAGCGGGGGGGCAAGCACAGATACGCAGTATTTT
D gene: -; clone size: -; J gene: TRBJ1-1; V gene: TRBV27; CDR3 protein: CASSLQGNTEAFF; CDR3 DNA: TGTGCCAGCAGTTTACAGGGGAACACTGAAGCTTTCTTT
D gene: TRBD2; clone size: -; J gene: TRBJ2-3; V gene: TRBV9; CDR3 protein: CASSLGLAFTDTQYF; CDR3 DNA: TGTGCCAGCAGCTTGGGACTAGCCTTCACAGATACGCAGTATTTT
D gene: -; clone size: -; J gene: TRBJ2-7; V gene: TRBV6-2/TRBV6-3; CDR3 protein: CASSTRTRDSYEQYF; CDR3 DNA: TGTGCCAGCAGTACTCGGACAAGAGACTCCTACGAGCAGTACTTC
D gene: -; clone size: -; J gene: TRBJ2-5; V gene: TRBV7-8; CDR3 protein: CASSLPLEQETQYF; CDR3 DNA: TGTGCCAGCAGCTTACCGCTAGAACAAGAGACCCAGTACTTC
D gene: TRBD2; clone size: -; J gene: TRBJ2-3; V gene: TRBV6-5; CDR3 protein: CASSRSGPLPDTQYF; CDR3 DNA: TGTGCCAGCAGCCGTAGCGGGCCCTTACCAGATACGCAGTATTTT
D gene: -; clone size: -; J gene: TRBJ2-4; V gene: TRBV7-6; CDR3 protein: CASSPEQGKENIQYF; CDR3 DNA: TGTGCCAGCAGCCCGGAACAGGGAAAGGAGAACATTCAGTACTTC
D gene: -; clone size: -; J gene: TRBJ2-1; V gene: TRBV7-9; CDR3 protein: CASSRRTGKNEQFF; CDR3 DNA: TGTGCCAGCAGCCGTCGCACAGGGAAGAATGAGCAGTTCTTC
D gene: TRBD2; clone size: -; J gene: TRBJ2-1; V gene: TRBV6-2/TRBV6-3; CDR3 protein: CASSRPPSGLYNEQFF; CDR3 DNA: TGTGCCAGCAGCCGGCCGCCTAGCGGATTATACAATGAGCAGTTCTTC
D gene: TRBD2; clone size: -; J gene: TRBJ2-7; V gene: TRBV27; CDR3 protein: CASRTSGGTTYEQYF; CDR3 DNA: TGTGCCAGCAGGACTAGCGGGGGGACGACCTACGAGCAGTACTTC
D gene: -; clone size: few; J gene: TRBJ1-2; V gene: TRBV9; CDR3 protein: CASSVLQEGGYTF; CDR3 DNA: TGTGCCAGCAGCGTCCTACAGGAGGGCGGCTACACCTTC
D gene: -; clone size: -; J gene: TRBJ2-7; V gene: TRBV7-2; CDR3 protein: CASSLTYEQYF; CDR3 DNA: TGTGCCAGCAGCCTAACCTACGAGCAGTACTTC
D gene: -; clone size: once; J gene: TRBJ1-2; V gene: TRBV29-1; CDR3 protein: CSTSRDIYGYTF; CDR3 DNA: TGCAGCACCTCTCGGGACATCTATGGCTACACCTTC
D gene: -; clone size: -; J gene: TRBJ2-3; V gene: TRBV6-5; CDR3 protein: CASISSVGTDTQYF; CDR3 DNA: TGTGCCAGCATATCTAGCGTTGGCACAGATACGCAGTATTTT
D gene: TRBD2; clone size: -; J gene: TRBJ2-7; V gene: TRBV6-5; CDR3 protein: CASSYGGGGYEQYF; CDR3 DNA: TGTGCCAGCAGTTACGGCGGGGGGGGCTACGAGCAGTACTTC
D gene: -; clone size: once; J gene: TRBJ1-1; V gene: TRBV7-9; CDR3 protein: CALGGHMNTEAFF; CDR3 DNA: TGTGCCCTAGGAGGGCACATGAACACTGAAGCTTTCTTT
D gene: -; clone size: -; J gene: TRBJ2-3; V gene: TRBV7-2; CDR3 protein: CASSPSVAEVRQYF; CDR3 DNA: TGTGCCAGCAGCCCCTCGGTAGCTGAGGTTCGGCAGTATTTT
D gene: TRBD2; clone size: -; J gene: TRBJ2-1; V gene: TRBV24-1; CDR3 protein: CATSGGGGTAPYNEQFF; CDR3 DNA: TGTGCCACCAGTGGTGGGGGAGGGACGGCCCCTTACAATGAGCAGTTCTTC
D gene: -; clone size: -; J gene: TRBJ2-7; V gene: TRBV9; CDR3 protein: CASSVGGSYEQYF; CDR3 DNA: TGTGCCAGCAGCGTAGGCGGGTCTTACGAGCAGTACTTC
D gene: -; clone size: -; J gene: TRBJ1-1; V gene: TRBV12-3/TRBV12-4; CDR3 protein: CASSTSMTGKAFF; CDR3 DNA: TGTGCCAGCAGTACCTCCATGACAGGCAAAGCTTTCTTT
D gene: -; clone size: few; J gene: TRBJ2-4; V gene: TRBV5-4; CDR3 protein: CASSLDGAGADIQYF; CDR3 DNA: TGTGCCAGCAGCTTGGATGGGGCGGGGGCCGACATTCAGTACTTC
D gene: -; clone size: -; J gene: TRBJ1-5; V gene: TRBV21-1; CDR3 protein: CASSNGGQPQHF; CDR3 DNA: TGTGCCAGCAGCAACGGGGGTCAGCCCCAGCATTTT
D gene: -; clone size: -; J gene: TRBJ1-2; V gene: TRBV2; CDR3 protein: CASSGWGEGEEGGYTF; CDR3 DNA: TGTGCCAGCAGCGGATGGGGGGAGGGGGAGGAAGGCGGCTACACCTTC
D gene: -; clone size: -; J gene: TRBJ2-2; V gene: TRBV11-1; CDR3 protein: CASSSKRDVRVGELFF; CDR3 DNA: TGTGCCAGCAGCTCCAAACGGGATGTGAGAGTCGGGGAGCTGTTTTTT
D gene: TRBD2; clone size: -; J gene: TRBJ2-1; V gene: TRBV6-6; CDR3 protein: CASSYSTSGGFDEQFF; CDR3 DNA: TGTGCCAGCAGTTACTCTACTAGCGGGGGGTTCGATGAGCAGTTCTTC
D gene: TRBD1; clone size: -; J gene: TRBJ2-1; V gene: TRBV5-1; CDR3 protein: CASSGGTGSGYEQFF; CDR3 DNA: TGCGCCAGCAGCGGGGGGACAGGGAGTGGGTATGAGCAGTTCTTC
D gene: TRBD1; clone size: -; J gene: TRBJ1-5; V gene: TRBV10-1; CDR3 protein: CASRRTGGSNQPQHF; CDR3 DNA: TGCGCCAGCAGAAGGACAGGAGGGAGTAATCAGCCCCAGCATTTT
D gene: -; clone size: -; J gene: TRBJ2-1; V gene: TRBV5-4; CDR3 protein: CVGASYNEQFF; CDR3 DNA: TGTGTGGGCGCCTCCTACAATGAGCAGTTCTTC
D gene: -; clone size: -; J gene: TRBJ1-5; V gene: TRBV30; CDR3 protein: CAWSVGAAHNQPQHF; CDR3 DNA: TGTGCCTGGAGTGTAGGGGCGGCCCACAATCAGCCCCAGCATTTT
D gene: -; clone size: few; J gene: TRBJ2-3; V gene: TRBV7-8; CDR3 protein: CASSLGGADTQYF; CDR3 DNA: TGTGCCAGCAGCTTAGGGGGGGCAGATACGCAGTATTTT
D gene: TRBD2; clone size: -; J gene: TRBJ2-1; V gene: TRBV28; CDR3 protein: CASSLFPIAGGSYNEQFF; CDR3 DNA: TGTGCCAGCAGTTTATTTCCCATAGCGGGGGGATCCTACAATGAGCAGTTCTTC
D gene: -; clone size: -; J gene: TRBJ2-3; V gene: TRBV11-1; CDR3 protein: CASSLARGPGGRLDTQYF; CDR3 DNA: TGTGCCAGCAGCTTAGCGCGAGGCCCGGGGGGCCGGTTGGATACGCAGTATTTT
D gene: TRBD2; clone size: -; J gene: TRBJ2-3; V gene: TRBV18; CDR3 protein: CASSPSGRPDTQYF; CDR3 DNA: TGTGCCAGCTCACCAAGCGGGAGGCCAGATACGCAGTATTTT
D gene: -; clone size: -; J gene: TRBJ2-1; V gene: TRBV20-1; CDR3 protein: CSASPAGSISYNEQFF; CDR3 DNA: TGCAGTGCTAGTCCGGCGGGTTCTATCTCCTACAATGAGCAGTTCTTC
D gene: -; clone size: -; J gene: TRBJ2-1; V gene: TRBV12-3/TRBV12-4; CDR3 protein: CASSPPGYNEQFF; CDR3 DNA: TGTGCCAGCAGTCCTCCGGGCTACAATGAGCAGTTCTTC
D gene: -; clone size: -; J gene: TRBJ2-5; V gene: TRBV14; CDR3 protein: CASSQDREETQYF; CDR3 DNA: TGTGCCAGCAGCCAAGACAGGGAAGAGACCCAGTACTTC